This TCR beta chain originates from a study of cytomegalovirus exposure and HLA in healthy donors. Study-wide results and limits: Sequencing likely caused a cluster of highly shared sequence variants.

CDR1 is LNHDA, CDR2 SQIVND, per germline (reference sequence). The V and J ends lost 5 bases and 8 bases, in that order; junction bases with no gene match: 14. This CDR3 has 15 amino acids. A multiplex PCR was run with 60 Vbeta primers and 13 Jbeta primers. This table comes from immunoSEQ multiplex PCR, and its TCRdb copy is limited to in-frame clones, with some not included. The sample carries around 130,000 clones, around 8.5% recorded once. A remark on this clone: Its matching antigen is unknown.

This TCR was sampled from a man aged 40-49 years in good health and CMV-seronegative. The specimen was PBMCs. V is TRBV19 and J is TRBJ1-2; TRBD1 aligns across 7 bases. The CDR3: CASSGGQTAIKGYTF. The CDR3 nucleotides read TGTGCCAGTAGTGGGGGACAGACGGCGATAAAAGGCTACACCTTC.